This T cell receptor (beta chain) was found in a study of blood T cell repertoires in COVID-19 (dated by TCRdb to the early 2020s). Some background on the complete study: Collaborator samples came from the United States, Italy and Spain and covered acute and convalescent phases of COVID-19. The sample metadata nearly always contained a de-identified subject ID, COVID-19 status, age in years and sex. Subjects who had been exposed to COVID-19, were actively infected with it, or had recovered from it provided the deeply sampled blood TCRbeta repertoires that made up the dataset. The material from the prospective study consisted of cDNA or gDNA derived from T cells, B-cell-depleted T cells, or PBMCs. A freely available public database, intended as a resource for researchers studying the immune response to SARS-CoV-2, is where the repertoires were released. The samples were drawn from two sources: the first 160 participants of the ongoing ImmuneRACE study, and over 950 subjects contributed by 6 global collaborators. Where available, HLA class I and class II types were obtained from metadata supplied by the sample provider rather than from assay-based typing. Broader findings and caveats from the paper: The quantity of clinical and demographic metadata differed by source and by participant and was supplied without curation.

Details on this clone: Which antigen it targets is not known. No much larger clone is present one base from it, and per-base qualities are unavailable.

Whole blood was collected in K2EDTA tubes by collaborating institutions according to the institutions' own protocols. Collaborator samples were shipped for TCRbeta analysis as frozen whole blood, isolated PBMCs, or DNA extracted from either sample type. TCRbeta CDR3 regions were amplified from genomic DNA using the immunoSEQ Assay, a bias-controlled multiplex PCR. The paper's processing steps were these. The number of nucleated cells in each sample was estimated by amplification of reference gene primers within the assay. To quantify the absolute abundance of each unique TCRbeta CDR3 rearrangement, sequence reads were collapsed and filtered. For each sample, productive Simpson clonality was calculated as the square root of Simpson's diversity index across productive rearrangements. In its TCRdb copy, this immuneACCESS table keeps in-frame sequences only and misses some clones. Where compared with another copy, unresolved V genes explain less than half of these, and the others have no known cause. V, J and clone size were drawn from that table, and D and trimming were deduced from the DNA. This sample gives 250,000 or so clones in total; roughly 85% of them show up just once. The ten biggest clones cover 3.4% of the sample.

Via the germline V gene, CDR1 is MNHEY and CDR2 SVGAGI. V is cut by 2 bases and J by 7 bases, and the space between the germline ends is 8 bases. There are 13 amino acids in the CDR3, from cysteine to phenylalanine inclusive. CDR3 DNA is the only sequence kept; it has 39 bases, read in frame from the first base. Recombination linked TRBV6-5 to TRBJ2-2, with the D gene uncertain. The sample consisted of peripheral blood. The TCR comes from a woman between 18 and 30 years old with acute or convalescent COVID-19. Here the CDR3 is given as CASSYRRVGELFF. The DNA reads TGTGCCAGCAGTTACCGTCGTGTCGGGGAGCTGTTTTTT.